The 12 T cell receptor beta chains reported below all come from one sample, sequenced in a study of neurological immune-mediated disorders. TCRdb reprocessed the 5' RACE reads with MiXCR, giving one entry per CDR3 protein. This sample has tens of thousands of distinct CDR3 sequences, with roughly a tenth found just once. Indicated time point: longitudinal time-point 1 (baseline). The specimen sequenced was PBMCs. All receptors come from a male donor with HTLV-1-associated myelopathy (HAM/TSP).

This clonotype showed up many times. The chain uses TRBV10-2 and TRBJ2-1; 7 positions match TRBD2. Germline trimming cut 6 bases from V and 4 bases from J; bases unmatched to any gene: 3. CDR3 size: 13 residues. From germline, CDR1 is WSHSY and CDR2 SAAADI. The CDR3 loop is CASSLAAYNEQFF. DNA for the CDR3: TGCGCCAGCAGCCTAGCGGCATACAATGAGCAGTTCTTC.

This clonotype turned up a few times. In DNA form, the CDR3 reads TGCAGTGCTAGGTCTAAGTACAAGGAGCCTATAGCCAAAAACATTCAGTACTTC. It specifies CSARSKYKEPIAKNIQYF. The chain carries TRBV20-1 and TRBJ2-4; no firm D call. The CDR3 has 18 amino acids. Deletions cut 3 bases from V and 0 bases from J, with 21 bases between. Germline V gene data show CDR1 as DFQATT and CDR2 as SNEGSKA (reference sequence).

The chain joins TRBV7-3 to TRBJ2-1, with 8 bases identical to TRBD2. Trimming at V came to 2 bases and at J to 6 bases, leaving 6 bases not matched to a gene. The CDR3 sequence is 15 residues long. Germline V lookup: CDR1 SGHTA, CDR2 FQGTGA. The CDR3 here is CASSLVGGGPNEQFF. CDR3 nucleotide sequence: TGTGCCAGCAGCTTAGTCGGCGGGGGGCCCAATGAGCAGTTCTTC.

This clonotype has at least ten counts. V is TRBV10-2 and J is TRBJ1-6; TRBD1 might be the D (6 bases). Germline V gives CDR1 WSHSY, CDR2 SAAADI. The CDR3 sequence is 14 residues long. V shed 6 bases and J shed 10 bases, with 16 bases lying between them. The CDR3 coding sequence is TGCGCCAGCAGCGAACAGGGTGGGCGATCACCCCTCCACTTT. As protein: CASSEQGGRSPLHF.

About this clonotype: Sequence at one end of the junction differs from germline and may be a read error. The chain is built from TRBV7-9 and TRBJ2-7; D is perhaps TRBD2 (5 bases). Germline-derived CDR1 and CDR2 are SEHNR and FQNEAQ (reference sequence). The CDR3 loop spans 14 amino acids. The chain's CDR3 is CASSLSTTPYEQYF. The CDR3 coding sequence is TGTGCCAGCAGCTTATCGACTACCCCGTACGAGCAATACTTC.

This clonotype was seen ten or more times. V gene TRBV3-1 combines with J gene TRBJ2-4; 7 positions match TRBD1. V lost 5 bases to trimming and J lost 7 bases; unmatched junction nucleotides: 8. This CDR3 region has 14 residues. Germline V gives CDR1 LGHDT, CDR2 YNNKEL (reference sequence). CDR3 loop: CASSYSTGWNIQYF. The CDR3 DNA reads TGTGCCAGCAGCTATTCGACAGGGTGGAACATTCAGTACTTC. Supplemented by reference TRBV3-1 and TRBJ2-4, the full variable domain reads DTAVSQTPKYLVTQMGNDKSIKCEQNLGHDTMYWYKQDSKKFLKIMFSYNNKELIINETVPNRFSPKSPDKAHLNLHINSLELGDSAVYFCASSYSTGWNIQYFGAGTRLSVL.

This clonotype was detected many times. The V call is TRBV4-3, the J call TRBJ1-6; D is ambiguous. The CDR3 contains 16 residues. Looked up from germline, CDR1 is LGHNA and CDR2 is YSLEER. V dropped 0 bases and J dropped 3 bases, with 9 bases sitting between them. The CDR3 coding sequence is TGCGCCAGCAGCCAAGATTTTGACTACTATAATTCACCCCTCCACTTT. It codes for CASSQDFDYYNSPLHF.

The rearrangement joins TRBV28 to TRBJ2-6; the D gene is possibly TRBD2 (5 bases). The CDR3 is made up of 16 amino acids. The V gene lost 7 bases and the J gene lost 0 bases, with 13 bases spanning the gap. Germline CDR1 MDHEN, CDR2 SYDVKM. CDR3 coding DNA: TGTGCCAGCACTCCCCGGGGTCCCTCTGGGGCCAACGTCCTGACTTTC. Translating it yields CASTPRGPSGANVLTF.

This clonotype showed up many times. The CDR3 is CAIRGTSEKLFF. The CDR3, as DNA: TGTGCCATCCGGGGGACGTCCGAAAAACTGTTTTTT. The chain combines TRBV10-3 with TRBJ1-4; maybe TRBD1 (5 bases). CDR3 length equals 12 residues. V was clipped by 8 bases and J by 8 bases, with 12 bases between them. CDR1 and CDR2 from the germline V gene are ENHRY and SYGVKD.

This clonotype was recorded at least ten times. The chain joins TRBV12-3 or TRBV12-4 to TRBJ2-1; 7 nucleotides line up with TRBD2. The CDR3 covers 16 residues. Unmatched junction bases numbered 6, after V lost 2 bases and J lost 2 bases. CDR3 in amino acids: CASSLMLAGAYNEQFF. CDR3 bases: TGTGCCAGCAGTTTAATGTTGGCGGGGGCCTACAATGAGCAGTTCTTC.

This clonotype was detected only a few times. The V call is TRBV10-1, the J call TRBJ2-2; no clear D gene. V was cut by 6 bases and J by 0 bases, with 8 bases left in between. The CDR3 length is 14 residues. Germline CDR1 is WNHNN and CDR2 is SYGVQD (reference sequence). The CDR3 coding sequence is TGCGCCAGCAGGTATGAGGCGAACACCGGGGAGCTGTTTTTT. This encodes CASRYEANTGELFF.

As concerns this clonotype: It may be a read error: a sequence one base away is much more abundant. The V call is TRBV28, the J call TRBJ1-6, with 8 bases lining up with TRBD1. The germline V gene encodes CDR1 MDHEN and CDR2 SYDVKM. The CDR3 contains 16 residues. The CDR3 is CGSSPWAGGPRSPLHF. DNA for the CDR3: TGTGGCAGCAGCCCTTGGGCAGGGGGCCCTCGATCACCCCTCCACTTT. Looking up the rest from reference TRBV28 and TRBJ1-6 gives the full variable domain: DVKVTQSSRYLVKRTGEKVFLECVQDMDHENMFWYRQDPGLGLRLIYFSYDVKMKEKGDIPEGYSVSREKKERFSLILESASTNQTSMYLCGSSPWAGGPRSPLHFGNGTRLTVT.